The subject of this entry is one T cell receptor beta chain. Clinical history as reported by participants underpinned cohort assignment. The data were obtained in a study of blood T cell repertoires in COVID-19. Study at large: Nucleic acid was either cDNA or gDNA, and it came from T cells, B-cell-depleted T cells, or PBMCs.

Libraries were prepared by immunoSEQ multiplex PCR; TCRdb keeps only in-frame clonotypes and omits some of them. The table lists roughly 340,000 clones, over 75% of them singletons. With 6 bases clipped from V and 5 bases from J, the junction kept 7 bases outside the gene matches. This CDR3 spans 14 amino acids. Germline CDR1 and CDR2: LNHDA and SQIVND (reference sequence). The sequence derives from a man younger than 35 who had recovered from COVID-19. The V and J genes are TRBV19 and TRBJ2-7, with TRBD1 matching 10 bases. The material sequenced was PBMCs or T cells enriched from blood (not recorded which). In nucleotides, the CDR3 is TGTGCCAGTAGGCCCGGGACAGGGGCGAACGAGCAGTACTTC. Translating it yields CASRPGTGANEQYF. Complete variable domain (other parts from reference TRBV19 and TRBJ2-7): DGGITQSPKYLFRKEGQNVTLSCEQNLNHDAMYWYRQDPGQGLRLIYYSQIVNDFQKGDIAEGYSVSREKKESFPLTVTSAQKNPTAFYLCASRPGTGANEQYFGPGTRLTVT.